This T cell receptor (beta chain) was obtained from a study of blood T cells in healthy people across ages. Study as a whole: About one barcoded beta molecule per two T cells was captured by template switching.

Alongside a J-beta primer mix, a sample-barcoded 5' primer served in a second PCR lasting roughly 6 to 12 cycles. Sequencing of every sample gave 2.5 million or more CDR3-containing paired-end reads. TCRdb re-derived calls from the 5' RACE reads in MiXCR, one entry per CDR3 protein. This table holds some 1,500,000 distinct CDR3 sequences, roughly 43% found once. This CDR3 is 13 amino acids long. CDR1 and CDR2 (germline): MNHEY, SVGAGI. Each sample used at least 7 million PBMCs. Each sample yielded at least 5 micrograms of PBMC total RNA. This sequence was found in a woman aged 18 to 35 in good health. The chain is built from TRBV6-5 and TRBJ2-5; TRBD1 might be the D (5 bases). The tail of the sequence fits TRBJ2-4 better, so the J call may be wrong. Sequenced sample: blood. CDR3 in DNA: TGTGCCAGCCAAGAGAGACAGAAAAACATTCAGTACTTC. Protein: CASQERQKNIQYF.